This T cell receptor (beta chain) emerged from a study of blood T cells in healthy people across ages. Germline trimming cut 6 bases from V and 0 bases from J; bases unmatched to any gene: 4. Per germline, CDR1 DFQATT and CDR2 SNEGSKA (reference sequence). The CDR3 is 14 residues long. A J-beta primer mix and a sample-barcoded 5' primer were used in a second PCR of about 7 to 12 cycles. Tagging of each cDNA molecule was performed by a template-switch adaptor with 12 random nucleotides. Every individual sample yielded 2.5 million or more paired-end reads (each containing CDR3). TCRdb reprocessed the 5' RACE reads with MiXCR, giving one entry per CDR3 protein. This sample has about 1.8 million distinct CDR3 sequences, with roughly 50% found just once.

The genes are TRBV20-1 and TRBJ1-4; 7 bases agree with TRBD1. The receptor's source is a woman aged 40 to 50 in good health. The sequenced sample was blood. CDR3 sequence reads: CSAWDSATNEKLFF. DNA for the CDR3: TGCAGTGCATGGGACAGTGCAACTAATGAAAAACTGTTTTTT.